Detailed here is one TCR beta chain. Antigen: not known. This CDR3 has 19 residues. V lost 2 bases, J lost 0 bases, and 17 bases lay in between. Per the germline V gene, CDR1 is ENHRY and CDR2 is SYGVKD. This record belongs to a study of blood T cells in healthy people across ages. A second PCR of 7 to 11 cycles used a sample-barcoded 5' primer and a J-beta primer mix. From the 5' RACE reads, TCRdb called clonotypes with MiXCR, one entry per CDR3 protein. The table lists approximately 800,000 distinct CDR3 sequences, roughly three fifths of them singletons. The study, taken as a whole, reports: The study regarded diversity estimates from one million T cells as underestimates. Per million T cells, TCR beta diversity dropped roughly linearly as age increased.

Every sample yielded at least 6.5 million isolated PBMCs. The clonotype originates from a man between 40 and 49 years old in good health. The chain combines TRBV10-3 with TRBJ2-6; the D gene is possibly TRBD1 (6 bases). The sequencing input was blood. For the CDR3, the DNA is TGTGCCATCAGTGAGGGGAAGGACAGAATTAGCTCTGGGGCCAACGTCCTGACTTTC. This translates into CAISEGKDRISSGANVLTF.